Following are 32 T cell receptor beta chains from one sample sequenced in a study of T cells after yellow fever vaccination. TCRdb reanalysed the 5' RACE reads using MiXCR and keeps one entry per CDR3 protein. The sample carries around 350,000 distinct CDR3 sequences, 11% recorded once. Sequenced here: PBMCs, sampled on the day of the first yellow fever vaccination. The receptors shown here come from a man between 18 and 35 years old who received the YFV17D yellow fever vaccine.

This rearrangement joins TRBV5-6 to TRBJ2-4; D tentatively reads TRBD1 or TRBD2 (5 bases each). CDR3 length equals 14 residues. Looked up from germline, CDR1 is SGHDT and CDR2 is YYEEEE. V lost 7 bases, J lost 5 bases, and 16 bases lay in between. The CDR3 here is CASVRRDGENIQYF. Here the CDR3 DNA reads TGTGCCAGCGTCCGCCGGGACGGAGAAAACATTCAGTACTTC. The variable domain in full, with the rest retrieved from reference TRBV5-6 and TRBJ2-4, is DAGVTQSPTHLIKTRGQQVTLRCSPKSGHDTVSWYQQALGQGPQFIFQYYEEEERQRGNFPDRFSGHQFPNYSSELNVNALLLGDSALYLCASVRRDGENIQYFGAGTRLSVL.

The rearrangement joins TRBV25-1 to TRBJ2-7; 7 positions agree with TRBD1. The CDR3 extends over 13 amino acids. The V gene's germline CDR1 is MGHDK and CDR2 SYGVNS. J lost 2 bases, V lost 6 bases, and 4 bases had no gene match. The CDR3 DNA reads TGTGCCAGCAGGTCAGGGGGAACCTACGAGCAGTACTTC. Its protein product is CASRSGGTYEQYF.

This clonotype was counted at least ten times. The chain uses TRBV7-3 and TRBJ2-1; TRBD2 aligns across 7 bases. The CDR3 runs to 12 residues. Trimming at V came to 5 bases and at J to 9 bases, leaving 4 bases not matched to a gene. CDR1 and CDR2 (germline): SGHTA, FQGTGA. CDR3 region: CASSQWGGEQFF. The CDR3 region has the DNA TGTGCCAGCAGCCAATGGGGGGGTGAGCAGTTCTTC.

This clonotype was counted only a few times. The CDR3 protein is CASSPSGAHTEAFF. CDR3 bases: TGCGCCAGCAGCCCATCGGGGGCTCACACTGAAGCTTTCTTT. The J gene is TRBJ1-1, the V gene TRBV10-1; TRBD1 is a possible D gene (6 bases). Trimming left V 6 bases short and J 3 bases short, with 14 bases between. Germline V gene lookup returns CDR1 WNHNN and CDR2 SYGVQD (reference sequence). CDR3 length: 14 residues.

The table lists this clonotype with a few counts. The chain combines TRBV18 with TRBJ2-7; either TRBD1 or TRBD2 may supply D (6 bases each). Germline CDR1 KGHSH, CDR2 LQKENI. The CDR3 length is 15 residues. V lost 5 bases and J lost 5, with 19 bases in between. CDR3 in DNA: TGTGCCAGCTCAAACCGGGATAAGGGGGGCGACGAGCAGTACTTC. It translates to CASSNRDKGGDEQYF. The variable domain in full, with the rest retrieved from reference TRBV18 and TRBJ2-7, is NAGVMQNPRHLVRRRGQEARLRCSPMKGHSHVYWYRQLPEEGLKFMVYLQKENIIDESGMPKERFSAEFPKEGPSILRIQQVVRGDSAAYFCASSNRDKGGDEQYFGPGTRLTVT.

This clonotype was picked up a small number of times. This chain uses TRBV5-1 with TRBJ1-4; a possible D gene is TRBD1 (5 bases). Trimming pared 4 bases from V and 6 bases from J, leaving 19 bases between. Germline V gives CDR1 SGHRS, CDR2 YFSETQ. CDR3 length: 16 residues. The CDR3 spells CASSARPPRGDEKLFF. CDR3 DNA: TGCGCCAGCAGCGCAAGACCACCCCGGGGGGATGAAAAACTGTTTTTT.

This clonotype has only a few counts. This rearrangement joins TRBV18 to TRBJ2-1; D uncertain. V was pared by 1 base and J by 10 bases, with 8 bases between. CDR1 is KGHSH, CDR2 LQKENI, per germline. This CDR3 is built from 12 residues. CDR3 DNA sequence: TGTGCCAGCTCACCACAGCAATACGAGCAGTTCTTC. It codes for CASSPQQYEQFF.

The chain carries TRBV7-9 and TRBJ1-2; no clear D gene. The CDR3 contains 14 residues. Trimming pared 1 base from V and 4 bases from J, leaving 10 bases between. The germline CDR1 and CDR2 sequences are SEHNR and FQNEAQ (reference sequence). The CDR3, as DNA: TGTGCCAGCAGCTTAGGATGGCAAGGCTATGGCTACACCTTC. Amino acids: CASSLGWQGYGYTF.

Many counts were recorded for this clonotype. This chain uses TRBV10-2 with TRBJ1-1, with D hard to call. The germline V gene has CDR1 WSHSY and CDR2 SAAADI. The ends were cut back, 4 bases at V and 0 bases at J, with 6 bases in the middle. The CDR3 runs to 13 residues. This CDR3 reads CASSGGVNTEAFF. As DNA, the CDR3 is TGCGCCAGCAGTGGGGGAGTGAACACTGAAGCTTTCTTT.

This clonotype was observed at least ten times. The chain uses TRBV4-3 and TRBJ2-1, with no clear D. Trimming removed 0 bases at V and 11 bases at J, with 14 bases between. This CDR3 contains 14 residues. Germline V CDR1 and CDR2: LGHNA, YSLEER. The CDR3 bases are TGCGCCAGCAGCCAAGAGGAAGGTTACTTTCAGCAGTTCTTC. Its translation is CASSQEEGYFQQFF.

The gene calls are TRBV20-1 and TRBJ2-2; the D gene is possibly TRBD1 (6 bases). The germline V gene has CDR1 DFQATT and CDR2 SNEGSKA (reference sequence). The length of the CDR3 is 15 residues. The V end was cut by 3 bases, the J end by 0 bases, with 11 bases between. CDR3 loop: CSARPGDTNTGELFF. The CDR3 DNA follows: TGCAGTGCTAGGCCAGGGGATACGAACACCGGGGAGCTGTTTTTT.

The chain carries TRBV6-2 or TRBV6-3 and TRBJ2-1; 8 positions match TRBD2. The V gene's germline CDR1 is MNHEY and CDR2 SVGEGT. The V gene end was trimmed by 4 bases and the J gene end by 2 bases; junction bases not matched to a gene: 4. The CDR3 sequence is 15 residues long. The CDR3 loop is CASSLAGMAYNEQFF. The DNA of the CDR3 is TGTGCCAGCAGTTTAGCGGGGATGGCCTACAATGAGCAGTTCTTC.

The V and J genes are TRBV7-2 and TRBJ1-1, with 9 bases matching TRBD1. Trimming removed 0 bases from V and 9 bases from J; junction bases left unmatched: 5. This CDR3 is built from 14 residues. CDR1 and CDR2 (germline): SGHTA, FQGNSA. The DNA of the CDR3 is TGTGCCAGCAGCTTAGCGGAGACAGGGGGGAAAGCTTTCTTT. Translated: CASSLAETGGKAFF.

This clonotype was counted many times. The chain links TRBV12-3 or TRBV12-4 to TRBJ2-3; no clear D gene. Trimming removed 5 bases at V and 9 bases at J, with 6 bases between. This CDR3 contains 10 residues. This CDR3 is CASSLGTQYF. The CDR3 DNA sequence: TGTGCCAGCAGTCTTGGCACGCAGTATTTT.

This clonotype showed up many times. The chain employs TRBV5-1 and TRBJ2-3, with 8 bases lining up with TRBD2. The CDR3 consists of 15 residues. The junction had 6 bases not matched to a gene; V was cut back by 0 bases and J by 6 bases. Looked up from germline, CDR1 is SGHRS and CDR2 is YFSETQ. CDR3 sequence: CASSLERGPPDTQYF. The CDR3 DNA reads TGCGCCAGCAGCTTGGAGCGGGGGCCTCCCGATACGCAGTATTTT.

This clonotype was recorded at least ten times. The chain carries TRBV5-1 and TRBJ2-5, with 10 nucleotides matching TRBD1. This CDR3 spans 15 amino acids. Trimming at V came to 0 bases and at J to 3 bases, leaving 2 bases not matched to a gene. Per the germline V gene, CDR1 is SGHRS and CDR2 is YFSETQ. As DNA, the CDR3 is TGCGCCAGCAGCTTGGCTGGGACAGGGGAAGAGACCCAGTACTTC. This sequence encodes CASSLAGTGEETQYF.

This clonotype appeared a few times. The CDR3 DNA reads TGTGCCAGCACCGAAGGGACTAGCGGGGACCCTAATGAGCAGTTCTTC. Residues: CASTEGTSGDPNEQFF. V gene TRBV27 combines with J gene TRBJ2-1; 13 positions agree with TRBD2. Germline-derived CDR1 and CDR2 are MNHEY and SMNVEV (reference sequence). Trimming at V came to 7 bases and at J to 7 bases, leaving 10 bases not matched to a gene. There are 16 residues in the CDR3.

CDR3 DNA sequence: TGTGCCAGCAGTTTGGCCGACAGGCGGGAGCAGTACTTC. It encodes CASSLADRREQYF. The V call is TRBV12-3 or TRBV12-4, the J call TRBJ2-7; a weak D match, TRBD1 (6 bases). CDR3 length: 13 amino acids. V lost 3 bases, J lost 7 bases, and 13 bases lay in between.

This clonotype was detected a few times. The chain couples TRBV5-1 to TRBJ1-2; 10 nucleotides line up with TRBD1. Germline lookup yields CDR1 SGHRS and CDR2 YFSETQ. The CDR3 totals 16 residues. The V gene end was trimmed by 3 bases and the J gene end by 6 bases; junction bases not matched to a gene: 11. CDR3 protein: CASSSPRTGGNNGYTF. The CDR3 DNA reads as TGCGCCAGCAGCTCGCCCCGGACAGGGGGAAATAATGGCTACACCTTC.

CDR3 sequence (DNA): TGCGCCAGCAGCCCCCCCGGGGGAGGCAATGAAAAACTGTTTTTT. Translation gives CASSPPGGGNEKLFF. The V call is TRBV4-3, the J call TRBJ1-4; a possible D gene is TRBD1 (5 bases). Between the trimmed V and J ends, which lost 4 bases and 5 bases, there was a span of 14 bases. The CDR3 loop spans 15 amino acids. Germline V CDR1 and CDR2: LGHNA, YSLEER.

This clonotype turned up a few times. This sequence joins TRBV4-1 and TRBJ2-3, with TRBD2 identical over 8 bases. CDR3 size: 15 residues. With 7 bases clipped from V and 8 bases from J, the junction kept 14 bases outside the gene matches. CDR1 is MGHRA, CDR2 YSYEKL, per germline. This CDR3 is CASTRTSLERGTQYF. The CDR3 DNA reads as TGCGCCAGCACCCGGACTAGCCTCGAGCGGGGTACGCAGTATTTT.

There are a few counts of this clonotype. The chain uses TRBV7-9 and TRBJ1-3; no reliable D call. Germline CDR1 is SEHNR and CDR2 is FQNEAQ (reference sequence). V dropped 0 bases and J dropped 0 bases, with 3 bases sitting between them. CDR3 length: 14 residues. The CDR3 protein is CASSLARSGNTIYF. CDR3 coding DNA: TGTGCCAGCAGCTTAGCCCGCTCTGGAAACACCATATATTTT.

This clonotype was seen more than once but under ten times. The V call is TRBV15, the J call TRBJ1-4, with TRBD1 matching 8 bases. Per germline, CDR1 LNHNV and CDR2 YYDKDF (reference sequence). CDR3 length: 17 residues. Germline trimming cut 5 bases from V and 7 bases from J; bases unmatched to any gene: 15. The CDR3 reads CATSPRVQGASFEKLFF. The CDR3 DNA reads as TGTGCCACCAGCCCCAGGGTCCAGGGGGCCTCGTTTGAAAAACTGTTTTTT.

This clonotype was observed at least ten times. This chain uses TRBV20-1 with TRBJ1-2; a weak D match, TRBD1 (5 bases). Trimming pared 6 bases from V and 5 bases from J, leaving 22 bases between. Per germline, CDR1 DFQATT and CDR2 SNEGSKA (reference sequence). The CDR3 has 15 residues. The CDR3 here is CSAPRSAQGWYGYTF. DNA for the CDR3: TGCAGTGCCCCTAGGTCCGCGCAGGGCTGGTATGGCTACACCTTC.

This clonotype was seen ten or more times. The V and J genes are TRBV10-2 and TRBJ2-5; the match to TRBD2 covers 7 bases. The CDR3 sequence is 14 residues long. Germline CDR1 WSHSY, CDR2 SAAADI. Germline trimming cut 5 bases from V and 4 bases from J; bases unmatched to any gene: 7. The CDR3 is CASSIVLARETQYF. The DNA for the CDR3 is TGCGCCAGCAGTATAGTACTAGCGAGAGAGACCCAGTACTTC.

The rearrangement links TRBV10-3 to TRBJ1-1; TRBD1 matches 8 bases. CDR1 is ENHRY and CDR2 is SYGVKD in the germline V gene. The ends lost 7 bases at V and 5 bases at J; junction bases unmatched: 6. This CDR3 contains 13 residues. CDR3 bases: TGTGCCATCACCGGGACAGGCCGTACTGAAGCTTTCTTT. Amino acids: CAITGTGRTEAFF.

This clonotype showed up just a few times. V gene TRBV14 combines with J gene TRBJ1-6; D may be TRBD1 (5 bases). The CDR3 is 15 residues long. Germline lookup yields CDR1 SGHDN and CDR2 FVKESK. V was shortened by 4 bases and J by 3 bases, with 10 bases between the two germline ends. CDR3 loop: CASSLRGIYNSPLHF. As DNA, the CDR3 is TGTGCCAGCAGCCTAAGGGGCATCTATAATTCACCCCTCCACTTT.

This chain connects TRBV12-3 or TRBV12-4 to TRBJ1-1; D is perhaps TRBD1 (5 bases). CDR3 length: 17 amino acids. Trimming removed 0 bases at V and 3 bases at J, with 17 bases between. Here the CDR3 DNA reads TGTGCCAGCAGTTTAGCGCGGGCCAGGGATAAGGACACTGAAGCTTTCTTT. Encoded protein: CASSLARARDKDTEAFF.

This chain joins TRBV20-1 and TRBJ1-2; no clear D. There are 11 residues in the CDR3. The V end was cut by 5 bases, the J end by 6 bases, with 10 bases between. Germline V CDR1 and CDR2: DFQATT, SNEGSKA (reference sequence). CDR3 sequence: CSASGANGYTF. For the CDR3, the DNA is TGCAGTGCTTCAGGTGCGAATGGCTACACCTTC.

The chain has TRBV10-3 and TRBJ1-2, with a tentative D call TRBD1 (5 bases). CDR1 is ENHRY, CDR2 SYGVKD, per germline. The CDR3 runs to 14 residues. Deletions cut 0 bases from V and 8 bases from J, with 13 bases between. In nucleotides, the CDR3 is TGTGCCATCAGTGAGTCGAGAAGAGGGGTCGGCTACACCTTC. Protein: CAISESRRGVGYTF.

This clonotype was detected only a few times. V and J are TRBV5-6 and TRBJ1-4, with D hard to call. The V gene's germline CDR1 is SGHDT and CDR2 YYEEEE. V was pared by 1 base and J by 5 bases, with 12 bases between. This CDR3 has 15 amino acids. The CDR3 region has the DNA TGTGCCAGCAGCTTGTGGCAGAACCAAAATGAAAAACTGTTTTTT. Protein product: CASSLWQNQNEKLFF.

Many counts were recorded for this clonotype. V gene TRBV4-2 combines with J gene TRBJ2-5; 9 positions agree with TRBD2. The CDR3 is made up of 16 amino acids. Germline V CDR1 and CDR2: LGHNA, YNFKEQ. The ends lost 1 base at V and 2 bases at J; junction bases unmatched: 5. The CDR3 nucleotides are TGTGCCAGCAGCCAAGTACTCCTAGCGGGGCAAGAGACCCAGTACTTC. It specifies CASSQVLLAGQETQYF.